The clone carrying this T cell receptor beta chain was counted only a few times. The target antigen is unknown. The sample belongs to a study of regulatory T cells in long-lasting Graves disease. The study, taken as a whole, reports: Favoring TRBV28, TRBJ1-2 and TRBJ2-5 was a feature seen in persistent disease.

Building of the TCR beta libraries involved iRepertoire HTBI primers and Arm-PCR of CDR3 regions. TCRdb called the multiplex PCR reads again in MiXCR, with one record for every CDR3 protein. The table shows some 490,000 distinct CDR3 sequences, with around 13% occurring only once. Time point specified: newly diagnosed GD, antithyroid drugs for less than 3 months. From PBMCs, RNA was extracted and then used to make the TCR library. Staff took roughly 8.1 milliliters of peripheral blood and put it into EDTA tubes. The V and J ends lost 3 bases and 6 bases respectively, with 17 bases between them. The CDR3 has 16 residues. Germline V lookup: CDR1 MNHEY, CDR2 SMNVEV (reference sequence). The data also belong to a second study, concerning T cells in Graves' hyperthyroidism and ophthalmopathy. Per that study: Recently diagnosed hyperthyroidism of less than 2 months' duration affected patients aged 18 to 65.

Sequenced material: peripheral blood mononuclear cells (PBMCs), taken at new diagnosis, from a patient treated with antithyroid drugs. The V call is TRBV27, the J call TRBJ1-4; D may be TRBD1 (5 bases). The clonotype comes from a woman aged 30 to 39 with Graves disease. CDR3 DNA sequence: TGTGCCAGCAGTTTGGGGACGGGGGAGGGGTATGAAAAACTGTTTTTT. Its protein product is CASSLGTGEGYEKLFF.